What follows are 21 T cell receptor beta chains derived from one specimen sequenced in a study of low-dose radiotherapy and immunotherapy resistance in tumors (dated by TCRdb to the early 2020s). The sample's time point, from its label and the paper: before trial treatment. These reads were obtained on an Illumina HiSeq 2500. To make first-strand cDNA, Superscript III was used along with a set of TRAV- and TRBV-specific primers so that both the TCRalpha and TCRbeta chains were covered. A roughly 20-cycle PCR with Phusion amplified the TCRs, pairing a constant-region primer with the adapter that was attached to the V primers. The public reads were run again by TCRdb, first through fastp at Q25 and then through MiXCR, and only productive beta chains were kept. When rows share a CDR3 protein, they turn into one entry using the most common DNA and genes. The sample table holds about 39,000 distinct CDR3 sequences, of which around a third were seen once. In total, the top ten clones hold around 3.9% of the sample.

Here the sequenced sample was PBMCs, taken before treatment. These receptors all come from a male donor with gallbladder cancer.

This clonotype was detected a few times. V is TRBV28 and J is TRBJ2-2; tentative D call: TRBD1 (6 bases). CDR3 length: 15 residues. V lost 6 bases and J 5 bases, leaving 16 bases between the germline ends. Per germline, CDR1 MDHEN and CDR2 SYDVKM. The CDR3 nucleotides are TGTGCCAGCAGGCCGGGGCAGGGGTGGACCGGGGAGCTGTTTTTT. It encodes CASRPGQGWTGELFF.

The CDR3 protein is CASRRGTSVQTQYF. CDR3 bases: TGTGCCAGCAGACGAGGGACTAGCGTTCAGACCCAGTACTTC. The chain links TRBV6-2 or TRBV6-3 to TRBJ2-5; 10 nucleotides agree with TRBD2. This CDR3 comprises 14 residues. The V gene end was trimmed by 6 bases and the J gene end by 6 bases; junction bases not matched to a gene: 7. CDR1 and CDR2 from the germline V gene are MNHEY and SVGEGT.

This chain connects TRBV6-2 or TRBV6-3 to TRBJ2-1; D gene ambiguous. Germline V gives CDR1 MNHEY, CDR2 SVGEGT. Trimming stripped 8 bases from V and 6 bases from J, with 14 bases between. CDR3 size: 13 residues. The DNA for the CDR3 is TGTGCCAGCTGCCAAGGCGAGCCCAATGAGCAGTTCTTC. Its translation: CASCQGEPNEQFF.

The sample holds many counts of this clonotype. The rearrangement uses TRBV25-1 and TRBJ2-5; TRBD1 matches 7 bases. Germline V gives CDR1 MGHDK, CDR2 SYGVNS. Trimming cost V 6 bases and J 5 bases; bases outside gene matches: 6. This CDR3 contains 13 residues. The CDR3 sequence is CASSRRTGETQYF. CDR3 bases: TGTGCCAGCAGCCGCCGGACAGGCGAGACCCAGTACTTC.

On this clonotype: The junction departs from germline at one end; a sequencing error may be responsible. V usage is TRBV7-7 and J usage is TRBJ2-5; D remains ambiguous. The CDR3 contains 15 residues. Germline lookup yields CDR1 SSHAT and CDR2 FNYEAQ (reference sequence). CDR3: CASSSGRLYQETQYF. In nucleotides, the CDR3 is TGTGCTAGCAGCTCCGGACGGTTGTACCAAGAGACCCAGTACTTC.

This clonotype has a handful of counts. This rearrangement joins TRBV28 to TRBJ2-7; the D gene is possibly TRBD1 (7 bases). The ends were cut back, 7 bases at V and 2 bases at J, with 15 bases in the middle. The germline V gene has CDR1 MDHEN and CDR2 SYDVKM. The CDR3 spans 14 residues. CDR3 nucleotide sequence: TGTGCCAGCACCCAGGGGGGTCTCACCTACGAGCAGTACTTC. Residues: CASTQGGLTYEQYF.

Ten or more counts support this clonotype. The chain links TRBV7-9 to TRBJ2-7; D not resolved. With 1 base removed from V and 3 bases from J, the gap between germline ends came to 4 bases. The CDR3 loop spans 12 amino acids. Germline values: CDR1 SEHNR, CDR2 FQNEAQ (reference sequence). The CDR3 is CASSLVRYEQYF. DNA of the CDR3: TGTGCCAGCAGCTTAGTGCGCTACGAGCAGTACTTC.

At least ten counts were recorded for this clonotype. The rearrangement joins TRBV19 to TRBJ1-5; D unresolved. This CDR3 region has 15 residues. Germline CDR1 is LNHDA and CDR2 is SQIVND (reference sequence). V was shortened by 7 bases and J by 2 bases, with 15 bases between the two germline ends. The CDR3 region is CASTPDPVGNQPQHF. The DNA of the CDR3 is TGTGCCAGTACCCCAGACCCCGTAGGCAATCAGCCCCAGCATTTT.

This clonotype was detected ten times or more. The V gene is TRBV10-3, the J gene TRBJ1-1; 8 nucleotides align to TRBD1. In germline, CDR1 is ENHRY, CDR2 SYGVKD. This CDR3 is 12 amino acids long. The trim removed 11 bases at V and 5 bases at J, leaving 7 bases unmatched. The CDR3 DNA sequence: TGTGCCGTACGGACAGGGAATACTGAAGCTTTCTTT. Protein product: CAVRTGNTEAFF.

Ten or more counts support this clonotype. The CDR3 DNA reads TGCAGCGTTGAATCCCCCGGGGCTAAGGGCTACACCTTC. Translated, it gives CSVESPGAKGYTF. V is TRBV29-1 and J is TRBJ1-2; maybe TRBD1 (5 bases). V was clipped by 2 bases and J by 8 bases, with 15 bases between them. Germline V gives CDR1 SQVTM, CDR2 ANQGSEA. CDR3 length: 13 amino acids.

The chain has TRBV11-2 and TRBJ2-6; D not certain. V lost 5 bases, J lost 0 bases, and 20 bases lay in between. Per germline, CDR1 SGHAT and CDR2 FQNNGV. CDR3 length: 19 amino acids. The CDR3 protein is CASSQATRDTHSGANVLTF. For the CDR3, the DNA is TGTGCCAGCAGCCAAGCAACAAGAGACACACACTCTGGGGCCAACGTCCTGACTTTC.

This clonotype counts as medium-sized. The chain combines TRBV5-4 with TRBJ2-5; D is tentatively TRBD1 or TRBD2 (6 bases each). This CDR3 comprises 13 residues. V gave up 5 bases and J gave up 7 bases, with 15 bases separating them. Germline CDR1 and CDR2: SGHNT and YYREEE (reference sequence). The CDR3 DNA reads TGTGCCAGCAGTACCCCGGAGGGGGGGACCCAGTACTTC. It yields the protein CASSTPEGGTQYF.

The rearrangement uses TRBV27 and TRBJ2-3; 8 bases agree with TRBD2. Losses at the gene ends were 8 bases for V and 2 bases for J; bases not matched to a gene: 15. CDR3 length: 17 amino acids. Germline loops: CDR1 MNHEY, CDR2 SMNVEV (reference sequence). CDR3 nucleotides: TGTGCCAGCGCCCCTGACAGTAGCGGGGTATACACAGATACGCAGTATTTT. It specifies CASAPDSSGVYTDTQYF.

This clonotype is classed as medium-sized. In DNA form, the CDR3 reads TGTGCCAGCAGTTTTGTGACAGGGGTCCACAATGAGCAGTTCTTC. It yields the protein CASSFVTGVHNEQFF. The V and J genes are TRBV28 and TRBJ2-1; TRBD1 agrees at 8 bases. The CDR3 has 15 residues. The trim removed 3 bases at V and 5 bases at J, leaving 6 bases unmatched. Germline-derived CDR1 and CDR2 are MDHEN and SYDVKM.

The chain employs TRBV7-9 and TRBJ2-5; 11 bases align to TRBD2. The CDR3 runs 14 residues. With 5 bases clipped from V and 3 bases from J, the junction kept 2 bases outside the gene matches. Germline values: CDR1 SEHNR, CDR2 FQNEAQ (reference sequence). This CDR3 is CASSETSGKETQYF. For the CDR3, the DNA is TGTGCCAGCAGCGAGACTAGCGGGAAAGAGACCCAGTACTTC.

The CDR3 nucleotides are TGTGCCAGCAGCAGACCTAGCGGGATCACAGATACGCAGTATTTT. This gives the protein CASSRPSGITDTQYF. V is TRBV11-2 and J is TRBJ2-3, with 9 bases identical to TRBD2. After removal of 5 bases from V and 2 bases from J, the junction contained 5 bases not matched to a gene. Germline V CDR1 and CDR2: SGHAT, FQNNGV. This CDR3 contains 15 residues.

About this clonotype: A far larger clone is off by one base, so a read error is likely. Because the CDR3 is missing its conserved closing phenylalanine or tryptophan, this is likely a read error. The chain has TRBV7-2 and TRBJ2-1; TRBD2 agrees at 7 bases. This CDR3 comprises 16 residues. Trimming removed 5 bases from V and 10 bases from J; junction bases left unmatched: 17. Germline loops: CDR1 SGHTA, CDR2 FQGNSA. The CDR3 nucleotides are TGTGCCAGCAGCGGTACTAGCGTGAGGGGACTATGGGAGCAGTTCTAC. Translation: CASSGTSVRGLWEQFY.

This clonotype was detected ten times or more. The V call is TRBV5-6, the J call TRBJ2-5, with D uncertain. Germline assignment: CDR1 SGHDT and CDR2 YYEEEE. This CDR3 has 15 residues. Trimming left V 4 bases short and J 3 bases short, with 16 bases between. As DNA, the CDR3 is TGTGCCAGCAGCCAATATATATGGGTCGAAGAGACCCAGTACTTC. Its protein is CASSQYIWVEETQYF.

The rearrangement joins TRBV29-1 to TRBJ2-5; no firm D call. The CDR3 sequence is 12 residues long. Between the trimmed V and J ends, which lost 4 bases and 4 bases, there was a span of 10 bases. Germline loops: CDR1 SQVTM, CDR2 ANQGSEA. The chain's CDR3 is CSVVSTAETQYF. CDR3 in DNA: TGCAGCGTTGTATCAACAGCAGAGACCCAGTACTTC.

This clonotype was found a few times. In DNA form, the CDR3 reads TGTGCCAGCTCACCTCTGGGGACAGTTTTCGAGCAGTACTTC. Residues: CASSPLGTVFEQYF. The chain is built from TRBV18 and TRBJ2-7; 7 bases are a match to TRBD1. The CDR3 consists of 14 residues. V shed 3 bases, J shed 6 bases, and the junction held 8 bases outside the gene matches. CDR1 is KGHSH and CDR2 is LQKENI in the germline V gene.

This clonotype was seen a single time. This likely stems from a read error, as it lies one base from a far larger clone. The chain recombines TRBV5-3 with TRBJ2-7; D is unclear. TRBV5-3 is noted as an ORF with a role that remains uncertain. The CDR3 runs to 15 residues. This CDR3 is CASSLVRPLIYEQYF. DNA of the CDR3: TGTGCCAGCAGCTTGGTCAGGCCCTTAATCTACGAGCAGTACTTC.